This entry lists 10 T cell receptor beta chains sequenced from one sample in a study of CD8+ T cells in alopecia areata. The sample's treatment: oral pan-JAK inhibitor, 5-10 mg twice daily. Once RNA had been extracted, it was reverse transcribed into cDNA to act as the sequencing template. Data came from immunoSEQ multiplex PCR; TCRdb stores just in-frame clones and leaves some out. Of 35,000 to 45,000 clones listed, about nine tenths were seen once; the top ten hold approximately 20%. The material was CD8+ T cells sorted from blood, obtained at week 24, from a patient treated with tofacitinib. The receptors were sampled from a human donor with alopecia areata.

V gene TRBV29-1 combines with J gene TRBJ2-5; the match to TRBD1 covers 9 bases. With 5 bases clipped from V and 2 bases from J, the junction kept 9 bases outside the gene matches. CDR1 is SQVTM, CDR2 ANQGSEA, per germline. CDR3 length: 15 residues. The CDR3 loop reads CSVQMEDRGQETQYF. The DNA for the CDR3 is TGCAGCGTTCAAATGGAGGACAGGGGACAAGAGACCCAGTACTTC.

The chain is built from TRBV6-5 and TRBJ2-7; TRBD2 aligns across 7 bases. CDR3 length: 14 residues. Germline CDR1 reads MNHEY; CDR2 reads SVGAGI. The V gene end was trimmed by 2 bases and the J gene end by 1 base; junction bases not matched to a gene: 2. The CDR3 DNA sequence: TGTGCCAGCAGTTACGGGGGGGGGTCCTACGAGCAGTACTTC. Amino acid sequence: CASSYGGGSYEQYF.

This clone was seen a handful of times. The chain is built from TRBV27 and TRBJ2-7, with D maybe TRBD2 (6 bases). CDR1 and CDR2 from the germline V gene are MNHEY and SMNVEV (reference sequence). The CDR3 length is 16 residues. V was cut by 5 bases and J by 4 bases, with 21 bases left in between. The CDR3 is CASSPRDSRQKYEQYF. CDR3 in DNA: TGTGCCAGCAGTCCTCGGGACTCCCGGCAAAAATACGAGCAGTACTTC.

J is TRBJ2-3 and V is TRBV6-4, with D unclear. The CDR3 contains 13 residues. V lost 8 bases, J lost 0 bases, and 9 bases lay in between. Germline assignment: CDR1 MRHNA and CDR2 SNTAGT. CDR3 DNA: TGTGCCAGCGGAGACTCGAGCACAGATACGCAGTATTTT. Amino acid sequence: CASGDSSTDTQYF.

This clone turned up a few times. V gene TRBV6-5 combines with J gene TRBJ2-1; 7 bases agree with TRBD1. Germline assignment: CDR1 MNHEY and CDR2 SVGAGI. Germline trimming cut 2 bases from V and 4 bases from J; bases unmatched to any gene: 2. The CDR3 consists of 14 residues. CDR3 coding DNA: TGTGCCAGCAGTTACGGGACAGTATACAATGAGCAGTTCTTC. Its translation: CASSYGTVYNEQFF.

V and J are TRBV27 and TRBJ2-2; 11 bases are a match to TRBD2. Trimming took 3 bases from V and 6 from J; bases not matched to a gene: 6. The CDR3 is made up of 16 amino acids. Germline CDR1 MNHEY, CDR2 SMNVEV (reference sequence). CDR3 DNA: TGTGCCAGCAGTTTCTCACTAGCGGGGGTCCCCGGGGAGCTGTTTTTT. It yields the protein CASSFSLAGVPGELFF.

CDR3 protein: CASSSALMENTGELFF. In DNA form, the CDR3 reads TGTGCCAGCAGCTCGGCACTGATGGAGAACACCGGGGAGCTGTTTTTT. This rearrangement joins TRBV7-3 to TRBJ2-2; no reliable D call. V lost 4 bases, J lost 1 base, and 13 bases lay in between. The CDR3 is 16 amino acids. The germline V gene encodes CDR1 SGHTA and CDR2 FQGTGA.

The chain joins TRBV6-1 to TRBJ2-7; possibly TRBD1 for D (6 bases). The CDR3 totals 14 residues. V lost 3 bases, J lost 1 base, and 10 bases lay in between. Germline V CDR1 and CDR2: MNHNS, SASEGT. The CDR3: CASSESTGSYEQYF. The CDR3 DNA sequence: TGTGCCAGCAGTGAGTCGACAGGATCCTACGAGCAGTACTTC.

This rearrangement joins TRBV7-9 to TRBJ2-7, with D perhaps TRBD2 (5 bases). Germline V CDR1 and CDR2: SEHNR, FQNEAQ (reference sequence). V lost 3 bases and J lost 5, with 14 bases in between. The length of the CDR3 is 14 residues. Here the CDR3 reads CASSFEGVRNEQYF. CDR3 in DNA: TGTGCCAGCAGCTTTGAGGGCGTCCGGAACGAGCAGTACTTC.

Here the CDR3 DNA reads TGTGCCAGCAGCCGAGAGGGGACAGGGTCTGCCGAGCAGTACTTC. Translated, it gives CASSREGTGSAEQYF. The V gene is TRBV6-6, the J gene TRBJ2-7, with 9 positions matching TRBD1. The CDR3 loop spans 15 amino acids. The germline V gene has CDR1 MNHNY and CDR2 SVGAGI (reference sequence). V lost 6 bases to trimming and J lost 6 bases; unmatched junction nucleotides: 12.